The 6 T cell receptor beta chains listed next were all sequenced from one sample in a study of PD-1 blockade in classical Hodgkin lymphoma. Time point of the sample: newly diagnosed, previously untreated cHL patient sample. The method was immunoSEQ multiplex PCR; TCRdb's version includes in-frame clones alone and lacks a portion of them. This repertoire shows approximately 31,000 clones, 94% found once; its top ten account for about 2.3%. The specimen sequenced was peripheral blood mononuclear cells (PBMCs). The source of these receptors is a human donor with classical Hodgkin lymphoma.

The chain carries TRBV27 and TRBJ2-2, with D possibly TRBD1 on 6 matching bases. The germline V gene encodes CDR1 MNHEY and CDR2 SMNVEV (reference sequence). The CDR3 contains 13 residues. Between the trimmed V and J ends, which lost 5 bases and 6 bases, there was a span of 10 bases. The DNA for the CDR3 is TGTGCCAGCAGTCTACAGGGTCCCGGGGAGCTGTTTTTT. Translation: CASSLQGPGELFF.

The chain uses TRBV27 and TRBJ2-3; 14 nucleotides line up with TRBD2. With 4 bases clipped from V and 5 bases from J, the junction kept 5 bases outside the gene matches. This CDR3 has 16 amino acids. Per germline, CDR1 MNHEY and CDR2 SMNVEV (reference sequence). The CDR3 DNA reads TGTGCCAGCAGTTCGGGACTAGCGGGAGCAGGAGATACGCAGTATTTT. Its protein product is CASSSGLAGAGDTQYF.

The chain recombines TRBV18 with TRBJ2-1; possible D gene TRBD2, 6 bases. V lost 4 bases and J 4 bases, leaving 14 bases between the germline ends. There are 15 residues in the CDR3. The germline gives CDR1 KGHSH, CDR2 LQKENI. The CDR3 region has the DNA TGTGCCAGCTCACTAGCGGTACCCCCTTACAATGAGCAGTTCTTC. Amino acids: CASSLAVPPYNEQFF.

DNA of the CDR3: TGTGCCAGCAGTGAGGGGACTAGCGGGAAGGATGAGCAGTTCTTC. It specifies CASSEGTSGKDEQFF. The chain couples TRBV25-1 to TRBJ2-1; TRBD2 aligns across 13 bases. CDR1 and CDR2 from the germline V gene are MGHDK and SYGVNS. This CDR3 region has 15 residues. The junction had 4 bases not matched to a gene; V was cut back by 3 bases and J by 8 bases.

This rearrangement joins TRBV4-2 to TRBJ1-4; D is uncertain. In germline, CDR1 is LGHNA, CDR2 YNFKEQ. V lost 0 bases and J lost 5, with 7 bases in between. The CDR3 loop spans 14 amino acids. The CDR3 sequence is CASSQESVNEKLFF. The CDR3 DNA sequence: TGTGCCAGCAGCCAAGAGTCAGTAAATGAAAAACTGTTTTTT.

The chain links TRBV10-3 to TRBJ2-1, with D unclear. The V end was cut by 0 bases, the J end by 3 bases, with 6 bases between. This CDR3 has 14 residues. The germline V gene encodes CDR1 ENHRY and CDR2 SYGVKD. CDR3 nucleotides: TGTGCCATCAGTGAGTCTGGGAACTACAATGAGCAGTTCTTC. Protein: CAISESGNYNEQFF.